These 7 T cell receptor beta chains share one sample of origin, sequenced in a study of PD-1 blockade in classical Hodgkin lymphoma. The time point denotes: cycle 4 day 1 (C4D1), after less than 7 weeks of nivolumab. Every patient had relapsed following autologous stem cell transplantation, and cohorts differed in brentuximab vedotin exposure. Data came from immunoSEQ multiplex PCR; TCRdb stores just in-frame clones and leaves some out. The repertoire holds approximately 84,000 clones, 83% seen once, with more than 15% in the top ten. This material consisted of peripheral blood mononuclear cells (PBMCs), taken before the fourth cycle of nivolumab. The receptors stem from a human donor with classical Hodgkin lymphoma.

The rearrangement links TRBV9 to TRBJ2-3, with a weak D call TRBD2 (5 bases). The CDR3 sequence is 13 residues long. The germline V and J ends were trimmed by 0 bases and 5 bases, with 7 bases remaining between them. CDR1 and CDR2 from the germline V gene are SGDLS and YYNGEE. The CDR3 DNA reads TGTGCCAGCAGCGTAGGTGGAGGAGATACGCAGTATTTT. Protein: CASSVGGGDTQYF. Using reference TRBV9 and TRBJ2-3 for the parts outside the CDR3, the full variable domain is DSGVTQTPKHLITATGQRVTLRCSPRSGDLSVYWYQQSLDQGLQFLIQYYNGEERAKGNILERFSAQQFPDLHSELNLSSLELGDSALYFCASSVGGGDTQYFGPGTRLTVL.

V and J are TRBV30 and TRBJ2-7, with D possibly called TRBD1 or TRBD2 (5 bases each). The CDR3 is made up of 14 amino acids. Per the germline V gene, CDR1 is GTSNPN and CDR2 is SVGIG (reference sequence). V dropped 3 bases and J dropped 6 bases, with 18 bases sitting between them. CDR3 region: CAWRPPGAPSEQYF. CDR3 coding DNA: TGTGCCTGGAGGCCCCCCGGGGCACCCAGCGAGCAGTACTTC.

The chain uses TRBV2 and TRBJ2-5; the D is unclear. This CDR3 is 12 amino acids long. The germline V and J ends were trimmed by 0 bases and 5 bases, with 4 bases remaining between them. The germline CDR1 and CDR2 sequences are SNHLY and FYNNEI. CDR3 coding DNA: TGTGCCAGCAGTGAAGCGCGTGAGACCCAGTACTTC. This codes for CASSEARETQYF. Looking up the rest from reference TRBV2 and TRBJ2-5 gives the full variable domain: EPEVTQTPSHQVTQMGQEVILRCVPISNHLYFYWYRQILGQKVEFLVSFYNNEISEKSEIFDDQFSVERPDGSNFTLKIRSTKLEDSAMYFCASSEARETQYFGPGTRLLVL.

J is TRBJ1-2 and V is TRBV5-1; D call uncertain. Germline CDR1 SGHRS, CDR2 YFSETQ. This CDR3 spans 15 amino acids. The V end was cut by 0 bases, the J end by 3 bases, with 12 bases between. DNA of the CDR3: TGCGCCAGCAGCTTGGGAGGAAAAGGAGACTATGGCTACACCTTC. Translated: CASSLGGKGDYGYTF.

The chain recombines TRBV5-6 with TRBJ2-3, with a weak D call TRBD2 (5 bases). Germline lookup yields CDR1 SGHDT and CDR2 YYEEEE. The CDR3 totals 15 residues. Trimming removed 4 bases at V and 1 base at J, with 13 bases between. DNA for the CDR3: TGTGCCAGCAGCGTCGGGATGCAGGGCACAGATACGCAGTATTTT. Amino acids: CASSVGMQGTDTQYF.

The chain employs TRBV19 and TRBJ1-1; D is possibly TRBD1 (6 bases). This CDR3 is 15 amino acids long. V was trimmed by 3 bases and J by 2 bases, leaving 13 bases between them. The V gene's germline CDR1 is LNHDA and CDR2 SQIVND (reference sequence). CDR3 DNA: TGTGCCAGTAGTATCTGGGGGCTCCTCAACACTGAAGCTTTCTTT. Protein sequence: CASSIWGLLNTEAFF.

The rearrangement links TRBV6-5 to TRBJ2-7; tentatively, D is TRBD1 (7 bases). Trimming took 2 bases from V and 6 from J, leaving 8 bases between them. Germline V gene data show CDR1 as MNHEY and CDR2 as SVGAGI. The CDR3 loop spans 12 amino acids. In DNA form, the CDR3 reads TGTGCCAGCAGTTACCAGGGGGGCGAGCAGTACTTC. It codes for CASSYQGGEQYF.